This TCR beta chain was sequenced in a study of blood T cell repertoires in COVID-19. Profiling relied on immunoSEQ multiplex PCR, and the TCRdb table lists in-frame clones only, not all of them. The repertoire includes about 54,000 clones, approximately 90% of them detected once, and 25% to 30% sits in the top ten. Germline V CDR1 and CDR2: SGHVS, FQNEAQ. The CDR3 spans 16 residues. V was clipped by 5 bases and J by 4 bases; unmatched bases: 6. The specimen was peripheral blood. The TCR comes from a human donor in a cohort sampled during active COVID-19. The V gene is TRBV7-8, the J gene TRBJ2-1, with 12 nucleotides matching TRBD1. For the CDR3, the DNA is TGTGCCAGCAGCCGACGGGACAGGGGGCTTTACAATGAGCAGTTCTTC. Translating it yields CASSRRDRGLYNEQFF. Supplemented by reference TRBV7-8 and TRBJ2-1, the full variable domain reads GAGVSQSPRYKVAKRGQDVALRCDPISGHVSLFWYQQALGQGPEFLTYFQNEAQLDKSGLPSDRFFAERPEGSVSTLKIQRTQQEDSAVYLCASSRRDRGLYNEQFFGPGTRLTVL.